The sequence of this T cell receptor (beta chain) was determined in a study of blood T cell repertoires in COVID-19. Study overall: Sample material is recorded as cDNA or gDNA derived from T cells, B-cell-depleted T cells, or PBMCs.

This CDR3 spans 12 amino acids. V lost 1 base and J lost 2, with 2 bases in between. Germline assignment: CDR1 KGHSH and CDR2 LQKENI. Sequencing was performed with immunoSEQ multiplex PCR; in TCRdb, only in-frame clones are kept and a portion is missing. The sample contains roughly 100,000 clones, 81% of which appear only once. Worth noting for this clone: Other DNA sequences in this specimen translate into the identical CDR3.

This receptor was taken from an elderly man with acute or convalescent COVID-19. The source material was peripheral blood. The chain recombines TRBV18 with TRBJ2-5; D gene unclear. The CDR3, as DNA: TGTGCCAGCTCACCACTACAAGAGACCCAGTACTTC. Translation gives CASSPLQETQYF. Filled out from reference TRBV18 and TRBJ2-5, the complete variable domain reads NAGVMQNPRHLVRRRGQEARLRCSPMKGHSHVYWYRQLPEEGLKFMVYLQKENIIDESGMPKERFSAEFPKEGPSILRIQQVVRGDSAAYFCASSPLQETQYFGPGTRLLVL.